The rows below give T cell receptor beta chains drawn from one sample of a study of CD8 T cells in Susac syndrome. In TCRdb, the immunoSEQ multiplex PCR reads were re-called with MiXCR into one record per CDR3 protein. The data show 100,000 to 150,000 distinct CDR3 sequences, with roughly 80% seen just once and roughly 0.53% held by the top ten. Sequencing was carried out using CD8+ T cells from PBMCs. These receptors all stem from a human donor with multiple sclerosis. Each CDR3 is given with its conserved first and last residue. A D gene is named only where the DNA matches it firmly. Some rows mark clone size as missing; the rest say once, few, many or name a class of expanded clone.

size,V,J,D,CDR3,DNA
NA,TRBV12-3/TRBV12-4,TRBJ1-1,NA,CASSSGVSEAFF,TGTGCCAGCAGTTCAGGGGTGAGTGAAGCTTTCTTT
few,TRBV29-1,TRBJ1-2,NA,CSVDSLYGYTF,TGCAGCGTTGACTCGCTATATGGCTACACCTTC
few,TRBV4-2,TRBJ2-2,NA,CASSPRGTGELFF,TGTGCCAGCAGCCCCCGTGGGACCGGGGAGCTGTTTTTT
NA,TRBV30,TRBJ2-2,NA,CAWSPPVTGELFF,TGTGCCTGGAGTCCCCCCGTCACCGGGGAGCTGTTTTTT
NA,TRBV5-1,TRBJ1-1,NA,CASSLGPGMNTEAFF,TGCGCCAGCAGCTTAGGGCCAGGGATGAACACTGAAGCTTTCTTT
few,TRBV5-1,TRBJ2-1,NA,CASSLAGPLSYNEQFF,TGCGCCAGCAGCTTGGCAGGGCCCTTGTCCTACAATGAGCAGTTCTTC
NA,TRBV20-1,TRBJ1-5,NA,CSAPLLGDSNQPQHF,TGCAGTGCTCCCCTACTGGGTGATAGCAATCAGCCCCAGCATTTT
NA,TRBV7-9,TRBJ1-6,TRBD1,CASGTPGTANSPLHF,TGTGCCAGCGGGACGCCGGGGACAGCTAATTCACCCCTCCACTTT
once,TRBV14,TRBJ1-2,NA,CASSPGTITGYTF,TGTGCCAGCAGCCCCGGGACAATTACTGGCTACACCTTC
NA,TRBV7-2,TRBJ2-3,TRBD1,CASSSTGGWVADTQYF,TGTGCCAGCAGCTCTACAGGGGGTTGGGTCGCAGATACGCAGTATTTT
NA,TRBV3-1,TRBJ1-1,NA,CASSHGYTEAFF,TGTGCCAGCAGCCACGGATACACTGAAGCTTTCTTT
NA,TRBV5-1,TRBJ1-1,TRBD1,CASSTTGAGNTEAFF,TGCGCCAGCAGCACTACAGGGGCCGGAAACACTGAAGCTTTCTTT
NA,TRBV6-5,TRBJ2-2,NA,CASSYSIGEYTGELFF,TGTGCCAGCAGTTACTCGATTGGGGAATACACCGGGGAGCTGTTTTTT
NA,TRBV12-3/TRBV12-4,TRBJ1-5,NA,CASSTDPGNQPQHF,TGTGCCAGCAGTACGGACCCGGGCAATCAGCCCCAGCATTTT
NA,TRBV3-1,TRBJ1-6,TRBD1,CASSLRTGSSPLHF,TGTGCCAGCAGCCTTAGGACAGGGTCTTCACCCCTCCACTTT
NA,TRBV15,TRBJ2-3,NA,CATSSDSSTDTQYF,TGTGCCACCAGCTCAGACAGTAGCACAGATACGCAGTATTTT
NA,TRBV19,TRBJ1-1,NA,CASRHLGNTEAFF,TGTGCCAGTAGGCATCTGGGGAACACTGAAGCTTTCTTT
NA,TRBV19,TRBJ2-4,TRBD2,CASSMGSGGDIQYF,TGTGCCAGTAGTATGGGGTCGGGGGGGGACATTCAGTACTTC
NA,TRBV7-8,TRBJ1-2,NA,CASSLVDGGYTF,TGTGCCAGCAGCTTAGTCGATGGTGGCTACACCTTC
few,TRBV27,TRBJ1-5,TRBD1,CASSSGTGVQPQHF,TGTGCCAGCAGTTCCGGGACAGGGGTTCAGCCCCAGCATTTT
NA,TRBV5-1,TRBJ1-2,NA,CASSPERGGYTF,TGCGCCAGCAGCCCCGAGAGGGGGGGCTACACCTTC
NA,TRBV29-1,TRBJ1-4,NA,CSVVTGRASEKLFF,TGCAGCGTTGTTACCGGACGGGCGTCGGAAAAACTGTTTTTT
NA,TRBV6-5,TRBJ2-3,TRBD2,CASSYVLAGDTQYF,TGTGCCAGCAGTTACGTCCTAGCGGGGGATACGCAGTATTTT
NA,TRBV5-4,TRBJ1-3,NA,CASSLGLASSGNTIYF,TGTGCCAGCAGCTTGGGCCTAGCGTCCTCTGGAAACACCATATATTTT
NA,TRBV19,TRBJ1-1,NA,CASSSRLNTEAFF,TGTGCCAGTAGTAGCAGGCTTAACACTGAAGCTTTCTTT
NA,TRBV12-3/TRBV12-4,TRBJ1-5,TRBD1,CASSFAWTGPNQPQHF,TGTGCCAGCAGTTTTGCGTGGACAGGGCCCAATCAGCCCCAGCATTTT
NA,TRBV4-2,TRBJ2-2,TRBD2,CASSQVSGGRNTGELFF,TGTGCCAGCAGCCAAGTTAGCGGGGGCCGGAACACCGGGGAGCTGTTTTTT
NA,TRBV10-3,TRBJ1-5,NA,CAISEERGMQPQHF,TGTGCCATCAGTGAGGAGCGGGGCATGCAGCCCCAGCATTTT
NA,TRBV2,TRBJ2-5,TRBD2,CASSEGAGYQETQYF,TGTGCCAGCAGTGAAGGAGCGGGGTACCAAGAGACCCAGTACTTC
NA,TRBV5-1,TRBJ2-7,NA,CASSFDSAYEQYF,TGCGCCAGCAGCTTTGATTCGGCCTACGAGCAGTACTTC
NA,TRBV27,TRBJ1-5,NA,CASSSYTGNQPQHF,TGTGCCAGCAGTTCCTACACTGGGAATCAGCCCCAGCATTTT
NA,TRBV27,TRBJ2-1,NA,CASSFDARYEQFF,TGTGCCAGCAGTTTTGATGCAAGGTATGAGCAGTTCTTC
NA,TRBV10-3,TRBJ1-3,NA,CAISVARSGNTIYF,TGTGCCATCAGTGTTGCTCGCTCTGGAAACACCATATATTTT
NA,TRBV10-3,TRBJ1-1,NA,CAISDGTNTEAFF,TGTGCCATCAGTGATGGGACGAACACTGAAGCTTTCTTT
few,TRBV4-1,TRBJ2-7,NA,CASSQGNYEQYF,TGCGCCAGCAGCCAGGGAAACTACGAGCAGTACTTC
NA,TRBV29-1,TRBJ2-1,NA,CSVTRRDEQFF,TGCAGCGTTACCCGGCGGGATGAGCAGTTCTTC
NA,TRBV4-2,TRBJ1-1,NA,CASSLHPGGNTEAFF,TGTGCCAGCAGCCTCCATCCTGGGGGGAACACTGAAGCTTTCTTT
NA,TRBV6-1,TRBJ1-2,NA,CASTPTLGTTYGYTF,TGTGCCAGCACCCCAACACTCGGGACAACCTATGGCTACACCTTC
once,TRBV6-2/TRBV6-3,TRBJ2-7,NA,CASSKIREPYEQYF,TGTGCCAGCAGTAAAATCCGGGAGCCTTACGAGCAGTACTTC
NA,TRBV20-1,TRBJ2-1,NA,CSMLETYSYNEQFF,TGCAGTATGCTAGAGACTTACTCCTACAATGAGCAGTTCTTC
few,TRBV27,TRBJ2-1,NA,CASSFGSEQFF,TGTGCCAGCAGTTTTGGATCGGAGCAGTTCTTC
NA,TRBV7-2,TRBJ2-1,TRBD1,CASSLVFEGASYNEQFF,TGTGCCAGCAGCTTAGTTTTTGAGGGGGCCTCCTACAATGAGCAGTTCTTC
NA,TRBV27,TRBJ1-3,NA,CASSQGFSSGNTIYF,TGTGCCAGCAGTCAGGGTTTCAGCTCTGGAAACACCATATATTTT
NA,TRBV21-1,TRBJ2-1,NA,CASRVKTSGGNEQFF,TGTGCCAGCAGGGTTAAGACTAGCGGGGGCAATGAGCAGTTCTTC
NA,TRBV3-1,TRBJ2-7,NA,CASSQDVRVDEQYF,TGTGCCAGCAGCCAAGATGTAAGGGTGGACGAGCAGTACTTC
NA,TRBV7-2,TRBJ2-5,TRBD2,CASSDPLGSGGQETQYF,TGTGCCAGCAGCGACCCCCTGGGTAGCGGGGGACAAGAGACCCAGTACTTC
NA,TRBV6-2/TRBV6-3,TRBJ2-3,TRBD2,CASRTMGLAGVSDTQYF,TGTGCCAGCAGGACCATGGGACTAGCGGGAGTTTCAGATACGCAGTATTTT
NA,TRBV6-1,TRBJ1-4,TRBD1,CASQRTGLNEKLFF,TGTGCCAGCCAGAGGACAGGGTTAAATGAAAAACTGTTTTTT
NA,TRBV5-6,TRBJ2-2,NA,CASSQRTEWDTGELFF,TGTGCCAGCAGCCAGAGGACAGAGTGGGACACCGGGGAGCTGTTTTTT
NA,TRBV7-8,TRBJ1-1,NA,CASSLLGSDTMNTEAFF,TGTGCCAGCAGCTTGCTCGGTTCGGATACCATGAACACTGAAGCTTTCTTT
NA,TRBV5-1,TRBJ2-3,NA,CASSFRPTDGGTDTQYF,TGCGCCAGCAGCTTCCGACCGACGGATGGAGGCACAGATACGCAGTATTTT
NA,TRBV27,TRBJ2-7,TRBD1,CASSFRQGSYEQYF,TGTGCCAGCAGTTTCCGACAGGGGTCCTACGAGCAGTACTTC
once,TRBV19,TRBJ2-3,NA,CASSIVGSDTQYF,TGTGCCAGTAGTATAGTAGGGAGCGATACGCAGTATTTT
NA,TRBV6-5,TRBJ2-1,NA,CASSYYPGGNFYNEQFF,TGTGCCAGCAGTTACTATCCTGGGGGGAACTTCTACAATGAGCAGTTCTTC
NA,TRBV6-2/TRBV6-3,TRBJ1-1,NA,CASSNIQGKVTEAFF,TGTGCCAGCAGTAACATCCAGGGGAAGGTCACTGAAGCTTTCTTT
NA,TRBV9,TRBJ2-3,NA,CASSVVGTDTQYF,TGTGCCAGCAGCGTAGTAGGCACAGATACGCAGTATTTT
NA,TRBV20-1,TRBJ2-7,NA,CSARDSAGDSYEQYF,TGCAGTGCTAGAGATAGCGCAGGGGATTCCTACGAGCAGTACTTC